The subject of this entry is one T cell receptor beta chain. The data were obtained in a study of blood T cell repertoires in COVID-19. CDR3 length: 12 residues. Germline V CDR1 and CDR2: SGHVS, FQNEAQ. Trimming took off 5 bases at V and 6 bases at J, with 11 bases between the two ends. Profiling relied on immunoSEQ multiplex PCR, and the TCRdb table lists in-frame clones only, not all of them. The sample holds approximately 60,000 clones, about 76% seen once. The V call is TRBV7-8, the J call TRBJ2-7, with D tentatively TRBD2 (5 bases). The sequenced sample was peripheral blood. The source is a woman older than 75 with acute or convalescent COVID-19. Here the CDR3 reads CASSHPRAEQYF. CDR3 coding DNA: TGTGCCAGCAGCCACCCGCGGGCCGAGCAGTACTTC.